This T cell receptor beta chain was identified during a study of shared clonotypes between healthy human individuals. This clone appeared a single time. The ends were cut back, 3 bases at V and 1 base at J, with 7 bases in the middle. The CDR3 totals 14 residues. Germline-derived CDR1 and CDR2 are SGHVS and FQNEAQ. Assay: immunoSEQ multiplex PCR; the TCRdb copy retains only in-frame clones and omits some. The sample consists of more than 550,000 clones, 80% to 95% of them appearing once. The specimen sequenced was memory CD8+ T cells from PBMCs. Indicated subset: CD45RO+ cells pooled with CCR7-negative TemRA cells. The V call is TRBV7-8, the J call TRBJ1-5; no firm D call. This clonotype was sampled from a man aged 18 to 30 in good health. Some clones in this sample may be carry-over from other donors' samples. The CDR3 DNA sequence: TGTGCCAGCAGCTTTTCGGGCAGCAATCAGCCCCAGCATTTT. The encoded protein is CASSFSGSNQPQHF.